This TCR beta chain was sequenced in a study of blood T cell repertoires in COVID-19. V was pared by 5 bases and J by 2 bases, with 15 bases between. The CDR3 spans 15 residues. CDR1 and CDR2 from the germline V gene are SGHTA and FQGTGA. As originally analysed: Amplification of reference gene primers provided the estimated nucleated cell counts. Data came from immunoSEQ multiplex PCR; TCRdb stores just in-frame clones and leaves some out. V, J and clone size reflect that table, while D and trimming were determined from the DNA. The table shows over 110,000 clones, with roughly 88% occurring only once.

The chain couples TRBV7-3 to TRBJ1-1; D remains ambiguous. Sequences were obtained from peripheral blood. This sequence originates from a human donor in a cohort sampled during active COVID-19. CDR3 in DNA: TGTGCCAGCAGCCCCAACCCACAGCCCAACACTGAAGCTTTCTTT. Amino acid sequence: CASSPNPQPNTEAFF.